The rows below give T cell receptor beta chains drawn from one sample of a study of siplizumab effects on memory and regulatory T cells. This table comes from immunoSEQ multiplex PCR, and its TCRdb copy is limited to in-frame clones, with some not included. The repertoire consists of roughly 100,000 clones, with roughly 93% occurring once and the leading ten covering approximately 0.58%. The sample consisted of Tregs sorted from blood. The receptors come from a human donor in good health. The CDR3 runs from the conserved cysteine through the conserved F or W. D genes are given only for firm matches. Only part of the rows carry a size: once, few, many, or a class if the clone is expanded.

j_call | v_call | clone_size | d_call | cdr3_nt | cdr3_aa
TRBJ2-1 | TRBV11-1 | - | - | TGTGCCAGCAGCTCCGGGTTCTCCTACAATGAGCAGTTCTTC | CASSSGFSYNEQFF
TRBJ2-1 | TRBV18 | once | TRBD2 | TGTGCCAGCTCAACCGTCGCTAGCGGGATTATCAATGAGCAGTTCTTC | CASSTVASGIINEQFF
TRBJ2-3 | TRBV6-1 | - | - | TGTGCCAGCAGTGAAGCGGGGGGCACAGATACGCAGTATTTT | CASSEAGGTDTQYF
TRBJ1-1 | TRBV5-1 | - | - | TGCGCCAGCAGTCAAAACAGGGACGCTGAAGCTTTCTTT | CASSQNRDAEAFF
TRBJ1-5 | TRBV7-8 | - | - | TGTGCCAGCAGCTTACAGAGGGGAGGTCAGCCCCAGCATTTT | CASSLQRGGQPQHF
TRBJ2-1 | TRBV30 | - | TRBD2 | TGTGCCTGTATCCCTAGCGGGAGGTCCTACAATGAGCAGTTCTTC | CACIPSGRSYNEQFF
TRBJ2-1 | TRBV5-4 | once | TRBD2 | TGTGCCAGCAGCTTGGAGGGACTAGCGGGAGGGCGGCGCAATGAGCAGTTCTTC | CASSLEGLAGGRRNEQFF
TRBJ1-2 | TRBV7-9 | once | - | TGTGCCAGCAGCTCGTCCGGGGTCTATGGCTACACCTTC | CASSSSGVYGYTF
TRBJ2-7 | TRBV6-6 | - | - | TGTGCCAGCATCACTGAGGGGCCTACCTACGAGCAGTACTTC | CASITEGPTYEQYF
TRBJ1-1 | TRBV5-1 | - | - | TGCGCCAGCAGCTTGGGACCAGGGATGAACACTGAAGCTTTCTTT | CASSLGPGMNTEAFF
TRBJ1-4 | TRBV2 | - | - | TGTGCCAGCAGTGCCCTCGGGACACAGAATGAAAAACTGTTTTTT | CASSALGTQNEKLFF